The 7 T cell receptor beta chains reported below all come from one sample, sequenced in a study of T cells after yellow fever vaccination. TCRdb analysed the 5' RACE reads with MiXCR anew, one entry per CDR3 protein. The repertoire holds around 340,000 distinct CDR3 sequences, with 8.7% as singletons. This material consisted of PBMCs, taken on the day of the first yellow fever vaccination. The source is a young man who received the YFV17D yellow fever vaccine.

This rearrangement joins TRBV6-1 to TRBJ2-7; D ambiguous. V was trimmed by 7 bases and J by 3 bases, leaving 13 bases between them. The CDR3 contains 13 residues. Germline V gives CDR1 MNHNS, CDR2 SASEGT. The CDR3 nucleotides read TGTGCCAGCAATCCCCTTTATAGCTACGAGCAGTACGTC. Its protein is CASNPLYSYEQYV.

This clonotype was seen repeatedly, ten times or more. The V and J genes are TRBV14 and TRBJ2-1; a possible D gene is TRBD1 (6 bases). The CDR3 is made up of 12 amino acids. V lost 2 bases and J lost 9, with 8 bases in between. Looked up from germline, CDR1 is SGHDN and CDR2 is FVKESK. The CDR3 loop is CASSQTRGEQFF. In nucleotides, the CDR3 is TGTGCCAGCAGCCAAACCAGGGGTGAGCAGTTCTTC.

This clonotype was seen ten or more times. V is TRBV4-2 and J is TRBJ2-7, with unresolved D. The CDR3 contains 12 residues. The ends were cut back, 6 bases at V and 2 bases at J, with 8 bases in the middle. CDR1 LGHNA and CDR2 YNFKEQ come from the germline V gene. CDR3 nucleotide sequence: TGTGCCAGCAGTTACGAAACCTACGAGCAGTACTTC. Amino acids: CASSYETYEQYF.

This clonotype was detected ten times or more. The chain has TRBV6-4 and TRBJ2-3; 10 positions agree with TRBD2. V shed 3 bases and J 2 bases; nucleotides not matched to a gene: 2. CDR3 length: 15 residues. Germline loops: CDR1 MRHNA, CDR2 SNTAGT. CDR3 sequence reads: CASSESGGATDTQYF. The CDR3 DNA sequence: TGTGCCAGCAGTGAAAGCGGGGGGGCCACAGATACGCAGTATTTT.

This clonotype was found many times. V is TRBV30 and J is TRBJ1-1; a possible D gene is TRBD1 (6 bases). The CDR3 is 13 amino acids. Germline CDR1 reads GTSNPN; CDR2 reads SVGIG (reference sequence). The germline V and J ends were trimmed by 0 bases and 1 base, with 6 bases remaining between them. The CDR3 loop is CAWSVGQNTEAFF. CDR3 DNA sequence: TGTGCCTGGAGTGTGGGACAGAACACTGAAGCTTTCTTT. Looking up the rest from reference TRBV30 and TRBJ1-1 gives the full variable domain: SQTIHQWPATLVQPVGSPLSLECTVEGTSNPNLYWYRQAAGRGLQLLFYSVGIGQISSEVPQNLSASRPQDRQFILSSKKLLLSDSGFYLCAWSVGQNTEAFFGQGTRLTVV.

The rearrangement joins TRBV18 to TRBJ2-3; TRBD2 matches at 7 bases. V lost 3 bases, J lost 6 bases, and 12 bases stayed unmatched. The CDR3 spans 16 residues. CDR1 and CDR2 (germline): KGHSH, LQKENI. CDR3 amino acids: CASSPLGLVLGDTQYF. CDR3 DNA sequence: TGTGCCAGCTCACCCCTCGGACTAGTACTAGGGGATACGCAGTATTTT. The full variable domain, completed using reference TRBV18 and TRBJ2-3, is NAGVMQNPRHLVRRRGQEARLRCSPMKGHSHVYWYRQLPEEGLKFMVYLQKENIIDESGMPKERFSAEFPKEGPSILRIQQVVRGDSAAYFCASSPLGLVLGDTQYFGPGTRLTVL.

This clonotype appeared a few times. The chain joins TRBV19 to TRBJ2-1; the match to TRBD1 covers 8 bases. CDR1 LNHDA and CDR2 SQIVND come from the germline V gene (reference sequence). The CDR3 has 15 amino acids. V lost 7 bases, J lost 5 bases, and 10 bases stayed unmatched. In DNA, the CDR3 is TGTGCCAGTACCTTCAGGACAGGGATCAACAATGAGCAGTTCTTC. Its translation: CASTFRTGINNEQFF. Full variable domain (missing parts from reference TRBV19 and TRBJ2-1): DGGITQSPKYLFRKEGQNVTLSCEQNLNHDAMYWYRQDPGQGLRLIYYSQIVNDFQKGDIAEGYSVSREKKESFPLTVTSAQKNPTAFYLCASTFRTGINNEQFFGPGTRLTVL.